This paragraph reports one TCR beta chain. What it binds is unknown. This sample was taken from a study of cytomegalovirus exposure and HLA in healthy donors. Across the study: Around 83% of 350 to 400 genotyped donors fell in the Caucasian-associated ancestry cluster.

PCR amplification relied on 60 Vbeta primers (plus 13 Jbeta primers). TCRdb keeps only in-frame clones here, not all; method: immunoSEQ multiplex PCR. This table has over 85,000 clones, around 64% appearing once. Trimming pared 4 bases from V and 5 bases from J, leaving 15 bases between. This CDR3 is built from 13 residues. The V gene's germline CDR1 is SQVTM and CDR2 ANQGSEA. Overall study findings and caveats: Reports indicated that the classifier achieved high specificity and sensitivity in diagnosing cytomegalovirus status.

The sequence was collected from a man aged 30-40 years in good health and CMV-seronegative. The chain is built from TRBV29-1 and TRBJ2-7; weak D call: TRBD2 (6 bases). What was sequenced was PBMCs. CDR3 in DNA: TGCAGCGTTGCTAGGGGACCGGGGGACGAGCAGTACTTC. It specifies CSVARGPGDEQYF.